Each of the 16 T cell receptor beta chains below was sequenced from the same sample in a study of metastatic and nonmetastatic thyroid tumors. TCRdb reanalyzed the PCR reads via MiXCR. The table records 20,000 to 25,000 clones, about a fifth of them present only once. All patients were treatment-naive before thyroid surgery. The sequencing sample was made of blood. These TCRs come from a female donor with papillary thyroid cancer or a benign thyroid nodule (not recorded which). Some clones in this sample may be carry-over from other donors' samples.

In this sample, this clone turned up many times. The chain links TRBV11-2 to TRBJ2-2; possibly TRBD1 for D (5 bases). The ends were cut back, 2 bases at V and 7 bases at J, with 20 bases in the middle. Germline CDR1 is SGHAT and CDR2 is FQNNGV. This CDR3 spans 17 amino acids. CDR3 amino acids: CASSLFPSRDYIGELFF. The CDR3 coding sequence is TGTGCCAGCAGCTTATTCCCCAGCAGGGATTATATCGGGGAGCTGTTTTTT.

This clone has a count of ten or more. The chain recombines TRBV6-1 with TRBJ2-2, with TRBD2 matching over 9 bases. The CDR3 contains 17 residues. J gave up 4 bases and V 7 bases, and 13 bases lay outside the gene matches. Germline CDR1 reads MNHNS; CDR2 reads SASEGT. The CDR3 sequence: CASTTPGLARGTGELFF. In nucleotides, the CDR3 is TGTGCCAGCACTACCCCGGGACTAGCAAGGGGCACCGGGGAGCTGTTTTTT.

Points on this clone: A read error may account for a junction end that differs from germline. V usage is TRBV5-1 and J usage is TRBJ2-7, with D possibly being TRBD2 (5 bases). The CDR3 totals 14 residues. CDR1 is SGHRS, CDR2 YFSETQ, per germline. The CDR3 protein is CASSLGIGNYEHYF. The CDR3 DNA follows: TGCGCCAGCAGCTTGGGTATCGGGAACTACGAGCATTACTTC.

This clone was counted a few times. A much larger clone lies one base from this, so it may be a read error. The chain employs TRBV24-1 and TRBJ1-5, with D perhaps matching TRBD1 (5 bases). In germline, CDR1 is KGHDR, CDR2 SFDVKD. This CDR3 region has 16 residues. The CDR3 DNA reads as TGCGCCACCAGTGATCATATCGGACATGCGCCCCAGCCCCAGCATTTT. Protein sequence: CATSDHIGHAPQPQHF.

This clone was counted many times. The V call is TRBV20-1, the J call TRBJ2-7; the match to TRBD2 covers 9 bases. This CDR3 contains 14 residues. From germline, CDR1 is DFQATT and CDR2 SNEGSKA (reference sequence). V was clipped by 6 bases and J by 6 bases; unmatched bases: 12. The CDR3 bases are TGCAGTGCCGGACTAGCGCGAACTCGCCTCGAGCAGTACTTC. Translation: CSAGLARTRLEQYF.

This clone occurred a few times. V is TRBV27 and J is TRBJ2-7, with 9 bases that match TRBD2. This CDR3 is 13 amino acids long. From germline, CDR1 is MNHEY and CDR2 SMNVEV (reference sequence). V trimming: 3 bases; J trimming: 6 bases; junction bases outside the gene matches: 3. CDR3 residues: CASSLRGGLEQYF. The CDR3 bases are TGTGCCAGCAGTTTGCGGGGGGGCCTCGAGCAGTACTTC.

The genes are TRBV11-2 and TRBJ1-1, with D unresolved. This CDR3 comprises 14 residues. The V end lost 5 bases, the J end lost 4 bases, and 14 bases lay between the germline ends. Germline CDR1 SGHAT, CDR2 FQNNGV. The CDR3: CASSLSPGITEAFF. In nucleotides, the CDR3 is TGTGCCAGCAGCCTAAGCCCGGGTATCACTGAAGCTTTCTTT.

This clone occurred many times. The V and J genes are TRBV10-1 and TRBJ1-1; D gene ambiguous. V dropped 2 bases and J dropped 6 bases, with 10 bases sitting between them. Per germline, CDR1 WNHNN and CDR2 SYGVQD (reference sequence). This CDR3 is built from 13 residues. The DNA of the CDR3 is TGCGCCAGCAGTGAGCGAGAGGACGCTGAAGCTTTCTTT. The encoded protein is CASSEREDAEAFF.

This clone was seen repeatedly, ten times or more. The rearrangement joins TRBV30 to TRBJ1-1; D perhaps matches TRBD1 (5 bases). The length of the CDR3 is 18 residues. CDR1 is GTSNPN, CDR2 SVGIG, per germline (reference sequence). V lost 1 base to trimming and J lost 6 bases, with 27 bases between them. As DNA, the CDR3 is TGTGCCTGGAGTGCTACCCCCCCGGGGCGAGTTCGGAGGCCTGAAGCTTTCTTT. It yields the protein CAWSATPPGRVRRPEAFF.

This clone showed up many times. In nucleotides, the CDR3 is TGTGCCAGCAGCGTAGACGGGGGATCCAATCAGCCCCAGCATTTT. This codes for CASSVDGGSNQPQHF. The chain employs TRBV9 and TRBJ1-5; D might be TRBD1 (5 bases). Germline V lookup: CDR1 SGDLS, CDR2 YYNGEE. The germline V and J ends were trimmed by 0 bases and 3 bases, with 10 bases remaining between them. CDR3 length: 15 residues.

The table lists this clone with many counts. The genes are TRBV20-1 and TRBJ2-7, with TRBD1 matching 8 bases. The CDR3 sequence is 14 residues long. Germline CDR1 reads DFQATT; CDR2 reads SNEGSKA (reference sequence). Trimming removed 3 bases from V and 7 bases from J; junction bases left unmatched: 11. The DNA for the CDR3 is TGCAGTGCTAGCGAAGCCAGGGGGCGCCAGGAGCAGTACTTC. Its translation: CSASEARGRQEQYF.

In its sample, this clone is medium-sized (0.01 to 0.1%). Here the CDR3 reads CASSLLGINQPQHF. The CDR3 bases are TGTGCCAGCAGTTTATTGGGTATAAATCAGCCCCAGCATTTT. The chain uses TRBV28 and TRBJ1-5, with D hard to call. The CDR3 consists of 14 residues. Deletions cut 1 base from V and 4 bases from J, with 8 bases between. Germline V gene sequence: CDR1 MDHEN, CDR2 SYDVKM.

This clone showed up many times. The V gene is TRBV20-1, the J gene TRBJ1-2, with a weak D call TRBD1 (5 bases). The germline gives CDR1 DFQATT, CDR2 SNEGSKA (reference sequence). Trimming stripped 1 base from V and 4 bases from J, with 16 bases between. The CDR3 spans 15 residues. CDR3 protein: CSARVKARDSYGYTF. The CDR3, as DNA: TGCAGTGCTAGAGTTAAGGCCCGAGACAGCTATGGCTACACCTTC.

This clone was detected only a few times. V is TRBV30 and J is TRBJ2-7; TRBD1 aligns across 9 bases. Germline V gives CDR1 GTSNPN, CDR2 SVGIG (reference sequence). V shed 6 bases, J shed 12 bases, and the junction held 6 bases outside the gene matches. The CDR3 is made up of 10 amino acids. DNA for the CDR3: TGTGCCTGCAGGACAGGGGATGGGTACTTC. It codes for CACRTGDGYF.

This clone appeared many times. The rearrangement joins TRBV4-3 to TRBJ2-7, with 10 bases matching TRBD2. Germline lookup yields CDR1 LGHNA and CDR2 YSLEER. The CDR3 loop spans 15 amino acids. The trim removed 4 bases at V and 3 bases at J, leaving 6 bases unmatched. CDR3 sequence reads: CASSPGTSEDYEQYF. The DNA for the CDR3 is TGCGCCAGCAGCCCCGGGACTAGCGAAGACTACGAGCAGTACTTC.

This clone was detected many times. This may be a read error: a much more frequent sequence differs by one nucleotide. This sample also contains other DNA sequences that code for the same CDR3. V usage is TRBV12-3 or TRBV12-4 and J usage is TRBJ2-1; D remains ambiguous. This CDR3 comprises 14 residues. CDR3 sequence (DNA): TGTGCCAGCAGCTACATCAGCTCCTACAATGAGCAGTTCTTT. It encodes CASSYISSYNEQFF.